The rows below give T cell receptor beta chains drawn from one sample of a study of cytomegalovirus exposure and HLA in healthy donors. TCRdb's copy holds only in-frame clones and misses some; the assay was immunoSEQ multiplex PCR. The top ten clones hold about 3.7% of a sample with roughly 120,000 clones, about nine tenths of them seen once. The specimen sequenced was PBMCs. These TCRs come from a man aged 25-45 years in good health and CMV-seronegative. Both conserved end residues are part of each CDR3. The order of the fields is J gene, clone size, D gene, CDR3 length, V gene, CDR3 protein. D genes are given only for firm matches. Only part of the rows carry a size: once, few, many, or a class if the clone is expanded.

TRBJ1-3,once,.,14,TRBV5-1,CASSLTGTGNTIYF
TRBJ2-6,.,.,17,TRBV19,CASSIVGQGTGANVLTF
TRBJ2-3,.,TRBD2,16,TRBV27,CASSLERRGGTDTQYF
TRBJ2-7,once,TRBD1,14,TRBV5-4,CASSLDRPPYEQYF
TRBJ1-4,.,.,16,TRBV7-9,CASSFTSSGTNEKLFF
TRBJ1-5,.,TRBD1,14,TRBV6-5,CASSGGQGSQPQHF
TRBJ1-4,.,.,14,TRBV11-3,CASSFRQANEKLFF
TRBJ2-7,.,.,13,TRBV28,CASNTQGQYEQYF
TRBJ1-1,.,.,10,TRBV28,CASSFREAFF
TRBJ2-3,once,TRBD2,14,TRBV6-4,CASRAGFSTDTQYF
TRBJ2-7,.,.,15,TRBV6-6,CASSYSRAGTYEQYF
TRBJ2-7,.,TRBD1,15,TRBV5-6,CASSLPGTGTLEQYF
TRBJ2-5,.,.,15,TRBV5-1,CASSFSTGEGETQYF
TRBJ1-1,.,.,15,TRBV5-4,CASSLPGAMNTEAFF